This section outlines one T cell receptor (beta chain) sequence together with its context. This specimen comes from a study of blood T cell repertoires in COVID-19. At the level of the study: The study drew acute and convalescent COVID-19 samples from the United States, Italy and Spain. In each case, the material was cDNA or gDNA derived from T cells, B-cell-depleted T cells, or PBMCs.

Source study methods: Amplification of reference gene primers provided the estimated nucleated cell counts. The repertoire was sequenced with immunoSEQ multiplex PCR; TCRdb's copy has only in-frame clones and lacks some. V and J calls and clone size are copied from that table; D and trimming were computed from the DNA. Here the sample spans 55,000 to 70,000 clones, roughly 85% being singletons. Germline V gene data show CDR1 as SGHRS and CDR2 as YFSETQ. The CDR3 has 15 residues. V lost 5 bases and J lost 6; bases outside the gene matches: 14. The specimen was peripheral blood. The chain uses TRBV5-1 and TRBJ2-7; 7 bases are shared with TRBD1. The sequence derives from a woman older than 75 with acute or convalescent COVID-19. This CDR3 reads CASSRTGTEGREQYF. As DNA, the CDR3 is TGCGCCAGCAGTAGAACCGGGACAGAGGGTCGCGAGCAGTACTTC.